This is a list of T cell receptor beta chains from one sample in a study of T cell responses to AZD1222 COVID-19 vaccine. Data came from immunoSEQ multiplex PCR; TCRdb stores just in-frame clones and leaves some out. Of roughly 120,000 clones in the sample, under 95% were seen once. The specimen comprised peripheral blood, sampled on day 0 of AZD1222 vaccination. The receptor source for this set is an adult in good health. CDR3s include the opening cysteine and the closing phenylalanine or tryptophan. A D gene is named only where the DNA matches it firmly. Clone size is not always given. Where it is, it says once, few, many or a class for expanded clones.

TRBJ1-5 . TRBV18 . TGTGCCAGCTCACCATTGAGAGGGACTGATCAGCCCCAGCATTTT CASSPLRGTDQPQHF
TRBJ2-1 . TRBV7-8 . TGTGCCAGCGCAACGGGGAATTTTATAGTGGCGGATGAGCAGTTCTTC CASATGNFIVADEQFF
TRBJ2-1 TRBD1 TRBV5-1 . TGCGCCAGCAGCTTGTTTGGACAGGGGGCCCTCACTGAGCAGTTCTTC CASSLFGQGALTEQFF
TRBJ1-6 . TRBV27 . TGTGCCAGCAGCAGCCCCTATAATTCACCCCTCCACTTT CASSSPYNSPLHF
TRBJ1-1 TRBD1 TRBV5-1 . TGCGCCAGTCGTCTCTGGGACAGCGGCTCTGAAGCTTTCTTT CASRLWDSGSEAFF
TRBJ2-7 TRBD2 TRBV6-2/TRBV6-3 . TGTGCCAGCAGTTACTCGGGAGGGCCAGTTGGCGAGCAGTACTTC CASSYSGGPVGEQYF
TRBJ2-7 . TRBV12-3/TRBV12-4 . TGTGCCAGCAGTCCCAGGGGATACGAGCAGTACTTC CASSPRGYEQYF
TRBJ1-5 . TRBV3-1/TRBV3-2 . TGTGCCAGCAGCCAAGGGGGACACTCCAATCAGCCCCAGCATTTT CASSQGGHSNQPQHF
TRBJ2-5 . TRBV4-1 . TGCGCCAGCAGCCAGGCGACAGGGAGGGATAGGACCCAGTACTTC CASSQATGRDRTQYF
TRBJ1-1 TRBD1 TRBV18 . TGTGCCAGCTCACCACGAGTCTCGGACAGGATGAACACTGAAGCTTTCTTT CASSPRVSDRMNTEAFF
TRBJ1-5 . TRBV19 . TGTGCCAGTAGTACACAGGGAAGCAATCAGCCCCAGCATTTT CASSTQGSNQPQHF
TRBJ1-2 TRBD1 TRBV13 . TGTGCCAGCAGCTTAGGGGGGACAGGGGGCGACTATGGCTACACCTTC CASSLGGTGGDYGYTF
TRBJ1-1 . TRBV28 once TGTGCCAGCAGCTTAGGGGTTATTGAAGCTTTCTTT CASSLGVIEAFF
TRBJ2-2 . TRBV14 . TGTGCCAGCAGCCTATGGTCCGGGGAGCTGTTTTTT CASSLWSGELFF
TRBJ1-2 . TRBV4-2 . TGTGCCAGCAGCCCCCCCAAGACAGTCTTGGGGGGCTACACCTTC CASSPPKTVLGGYTF
TRBJ1-1 . TRBV28 . TGTGCCAGCAGTCCCGGGGGGGTGAGGGACACTGAAGCTTTCTTT CASSPGGVRDTEAFF
TRBJ2-3 TRBD2 TRBV7-6 . TGTGCCAGCAGCTTAGATGCGGGAGGGTCGGATACGCAGTATTTT CASSLDAGGSDTQYF
TRBJ1-2 . TRBV28 . TGTGCCAGCAGTTTACGGGGAGGAGGCTACACCTTC CASSLRGGGYTF
TRBJ1-1 . TRBV7-9 . TGTGCCAGCAGCCCGACAGGCAGTTATAACACTGAAGCTTTCTTT CASSPTGSYNTEAFF
TRBJ1-5 . TRBV3-1/TRBV3-2 . TGTGCCAGCAGCCAAGAGTGGTCGGCTCCGGAGCCCCAGCATTTT CASSQEWSAPEPQHF
TRBJ1-6 . TRBV2 . TGTGCCAGCCTTGGGGGTATCTCCTATAATTCACCCCTCCACTTT CASLGGISYNSPLHF
TRBJ2-7 TRBD2 TRBV10-2 once TGCGCCAGCAGCCAACCTGGTTTGGCGGGAGGTTCCTACGAGCAGTACTTC CASSQPGLAGGSYEQYF
TRBJ1-6 . TRBV27 . TGTGCCAGCAGTTTAAGCCCCCGGGCCAATTCACCCCTCCACTTT CASSLSPRANSPLHF
TRBJ2-3 . TRBV15 . TGTGCCACCAGCAGAGGTGTCTTCACAGATACGCAGTATTTT CATSRGVFTDTQYF
TRBJ2-6 . TRBV11-2 . TGTGCCGGGGGAGGCGGGACTGGGGCCAACGTCCTGACTTTC CAGGGGTGANVLTF
TRBJ1-1 TRBD1 TRBV5-1 . TGCGCCAGCAGCTTGGTGGGACAGCCGAACACTGAAGCTTTCTTT CASSLVGQPNTEAFF
TRBJ1-2 . TRBV5-6 . TGTGCCAGCAGCAATGATAGGGGACCATATGGCTACACCTTC CASSNDRGPYGYTF
TRBJ1-6 . TRBV6-4 . TGTGCCAGCAGTCCGGGGTATAATTCACCCCTCCACTTT CASSPGYNSPLHF
TRBJ2-1 . TRBV28 . TGTGCCAGCACCACTTTATCCTACAATGAGCAGTTCTTC CASTTLSYNEQFF
TRBJ1-6 TRBD1 TRBV27 . TGTGCCAGCAGTCCAGCCGGGACAGACTTTGTGGGGAATTCACCCCTCCACTTT CASSPAGTDFVGNSPLHF
TRBJ1-3 . TRBV7-9 . TGTGCCAGCAGCTTAAGGGGCGGAAACACCATATATTTT CASSLRGGNTIYF
TRBJ1-4 . TRBV6-5 . TGTGCCAGCAGTTCACAGGAAAATGAAAAACTGTTTTTT CASSSQENEKLFF
TRBJ2-2 . TRBV2 . TGTGCCAGCAGTGGCAGTACGGCCGGGGAGCTGTTTTTT CASSGSTAGELFF
TRBJ2-7 . TRBV6-1 . TGTGCCAGCAGTGAAGCGTATCAGGACTACGAGCAGTACTTC CASSEAYQDYEQYF
TRBJ2-3 . TRBV5-5 . TGTGCCAGCAGCTTGGATACATTCACAGATACGCAGTATTTT CASSLDTFTDTQYF
TRBJ2-7 . TRBV9 . TGTGCCAGCAGCCCCCGGGACGGAGCCCCTTACGAGCAGTACTTC CASSPRDGAPYEQYF
TRBJ2-3 . TRBV5-1 . TGCGCCAGTAACACGTTGAGCACAGATACGCAGTATTTT CASNTLSTDTQYF
TRBJ1-2 . TRBV19 . TGTGCCAGTAGTATAGATGGCCCGCGGACCTATGGCTACACCTTC CASSIDGPRTYGYTF
TRBJ2-7 TRBD2 TRBV5-1 . TGCGCCAGCAGCCTTTCCGGGACTAGCGGCTACGAGCAGTACTTC CASSLSGTSGYEQYF
TRBJ1-1 . TRBV9 . TGTGCCAGCAGCCCTGACCGAGAGGAAGCTTTCTTT CASSPDREEAFF
TRBJ2-7 . TRBV24-1 . TGTGCCACCAGTGATGGCCCCCAGGGATCTTACGAGCAGTACTTC CATSDGPQGSYEQYF
TRBJ2-3 . TRBV9 . TGTGCCAGCAGCCTGTCCTGGGGCACAGATACGCAGTATTTT CASSLSWGTDTQYF
TRBJ2-5 . TRBV19 . TGTGCCAGTAGTATTAACAACCAAGAGACCCAGTACTTC CASSINNQETQYF
TRBJ1-1 . TRBV12-3/TRBV12-4 . TGTGCCAGCAGTTTATCGGGGGGGGCTGAAGCTTTCTTT CASSLSGGAEAFF
TRBJ1-5 . TRBV19 . TGTGCCAGTAGTATACATCCAAGGAAAGGTCAGCCCCAGCATTTT CASSIHPRKGQPQHF
TRBJ2-1 . TRBV7-6 . TGTGCCAGCAGCTTACATAGGTGGTACGGATACAATGAGCAGTTCTTC CASSLHRWYGYNEQFF
TRBJ1-5 TRBD1 TRBV6-6 . TGTGCCAGCAGTTACTCCCCAGGGGGCACGACTCAGCCCCAGCATTTT CASSYSPGGTTQPQHF
TRBJ1-3 TRBD1 TRBV9 . TGTGCCAGCAGCGCCCTCGACACAGGGGAGCTGGGAGGAAACACCATATATTTT CASSALDTGELGGNTIYF
TRBJ2-5 TRBD2 TRBV27 . TGTGCCAGCAGCCCACTAAGGGGACTAGCGGGAGCTGAGACCCAGTACTTC CASSPLRGLAGAETQYF
TRBJ2-7 . TRBV27 . TGTGCCAGCAGTTCACCTGGGGGCGAGCAGTACTTC CASSSPGGEQYF
TRBJ2-7 . TRBV2 once TGTGCCAGCGGTCCATGGGGACGGCCCTACGAGCAGTACTTC CASGPWGRPYEQYF
TRBJ1-5 . TRBV6-5 few TGTGCCAGCAGTAAGGACCAAGGACAGCCCCAGCATTTT CASSKDQGQPQHF
TRBJ1-5 TRBD1 TRBV5-8 . TGTGCCAGCAGCCGGACAGGGAAGAGCGATCAGCCCCAGCATTTT CASSRTGKSDQPQHF
TRBJ1-5 . TRBV7-2 . TGTGCCAGCAGCTTCTGGGTCGGACAGCCCCAGCATTTT CASSFWVGQPQHF
TRBJ2-7 TRBD1 TRBV28 . TGTGCCAGCGGACGAGGGGGCCGACCCGAGCAGTACTTC CASGRGGRPEQYF
TRBJ2-1 . TRBV11-2 . TGTGCCAGCAGCTTTGCCGTCGGGAGCCAGTTCTTC CASSFAVGSQFF
TRBJ2-2 . TRBV11-1 . TGTGCCAGCAGGGGTAAGGGGTCTGCGGCCGGGGAGCTGTTTTTT CASRGKGSAAGELFF
TRBJ1-2 . TRBV11-2 . TGTGCCAGCAGCTTAGGGGGTGGCTATGGCTACACCTTC CASSLGGGYGYTF
TRBJ2-1 TRBD2 TRBV28 . TGTGCCAGCAGTTTGTCTAGCGGCCCCCTGTCCTACAATGAGCAGTTCTTC CASSLSSGPLSYNEQFF